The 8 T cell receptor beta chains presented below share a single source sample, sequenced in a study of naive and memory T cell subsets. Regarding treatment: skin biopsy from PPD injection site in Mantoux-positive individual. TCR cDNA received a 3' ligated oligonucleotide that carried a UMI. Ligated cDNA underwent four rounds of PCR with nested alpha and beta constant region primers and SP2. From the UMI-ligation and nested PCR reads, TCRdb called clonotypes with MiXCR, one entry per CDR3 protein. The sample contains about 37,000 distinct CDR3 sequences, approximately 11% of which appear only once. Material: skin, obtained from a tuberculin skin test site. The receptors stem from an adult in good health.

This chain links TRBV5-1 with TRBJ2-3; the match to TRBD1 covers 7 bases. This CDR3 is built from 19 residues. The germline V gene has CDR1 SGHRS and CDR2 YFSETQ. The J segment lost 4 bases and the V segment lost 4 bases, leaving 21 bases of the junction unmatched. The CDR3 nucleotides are TGCGCCAGCAGCCCCACCGAGGACAGGAGCTTCGGAGACGCAGATACGCAGTATTTT. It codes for CASSPTEDRSFGDADTQYF. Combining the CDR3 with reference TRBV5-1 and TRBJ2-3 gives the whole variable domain KAGVTQTPRYLIKTRGQQVTLSCSPISGHRSVSWYQQTPGQGLQFLFEYFSETQRNKGNFPGRFSGRQFSNSRSEMNVSTLELGDSALYLCASSPTEDRSFGDADTQYFGPGTRLTVL.

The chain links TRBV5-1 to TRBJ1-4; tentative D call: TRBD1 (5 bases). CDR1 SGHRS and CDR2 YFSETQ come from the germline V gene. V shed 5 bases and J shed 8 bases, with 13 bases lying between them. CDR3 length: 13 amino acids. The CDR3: CASRGQGNEKLFF. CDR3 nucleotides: TGCGCCAGCAGAGGGCAGGGAAACGAAAAACTGTTTTTT.

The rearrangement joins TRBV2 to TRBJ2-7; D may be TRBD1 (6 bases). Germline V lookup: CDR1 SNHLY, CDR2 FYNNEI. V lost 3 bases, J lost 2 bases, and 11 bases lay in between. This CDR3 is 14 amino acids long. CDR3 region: CASSDRNRAYEQYF. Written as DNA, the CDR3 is TGTGCCAGCAGTGATCGCAACAGGGCCTACGAGCAGTACTTC.

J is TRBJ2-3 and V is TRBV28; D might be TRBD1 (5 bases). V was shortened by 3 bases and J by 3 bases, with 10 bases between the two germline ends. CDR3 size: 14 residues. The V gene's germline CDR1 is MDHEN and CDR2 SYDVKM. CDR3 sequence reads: CASSFQGFTDTQYF. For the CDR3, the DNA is TGTGCCAGCAGTTTCCAGGGATTTACAGATACGCAGTATTTT. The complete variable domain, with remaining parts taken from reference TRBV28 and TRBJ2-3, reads DVKVTQSSRYLVKRTGEKVFLECVQDMDHENMFWYRQDPGLGLRLIYFSYDVKMKEKGDIPEGYSVSREKKERFSLILESASTNQTSMYLCASSFQGFTDTQYFGPGTRLTVL.

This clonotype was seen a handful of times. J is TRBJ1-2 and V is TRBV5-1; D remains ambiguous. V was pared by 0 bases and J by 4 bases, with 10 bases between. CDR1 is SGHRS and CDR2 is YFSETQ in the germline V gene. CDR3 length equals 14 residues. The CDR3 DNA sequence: TGCGCCAGCAGCTTGGATCCGGGTACCTATGGCTACACCTTC. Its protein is CASSLDPGTYGYTF.

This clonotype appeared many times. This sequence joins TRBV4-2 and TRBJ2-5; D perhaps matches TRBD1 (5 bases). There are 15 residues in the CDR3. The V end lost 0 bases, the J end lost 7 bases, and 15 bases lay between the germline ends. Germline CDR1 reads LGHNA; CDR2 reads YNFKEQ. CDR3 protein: CASSQDKGNPRTQYF. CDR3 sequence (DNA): TGTGCCAGCAGCCAAGATAAGGGGAATCCCAGGACCCAGTACTTC.

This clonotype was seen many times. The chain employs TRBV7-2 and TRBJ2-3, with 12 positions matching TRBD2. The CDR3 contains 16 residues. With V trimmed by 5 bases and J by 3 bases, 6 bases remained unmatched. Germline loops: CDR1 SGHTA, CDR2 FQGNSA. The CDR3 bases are TGTGCCAGCAGCCCAAGGACTAGCGGGACGACAGATACGCAGTATTTT. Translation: CASSPRTSGTTDTQYF.

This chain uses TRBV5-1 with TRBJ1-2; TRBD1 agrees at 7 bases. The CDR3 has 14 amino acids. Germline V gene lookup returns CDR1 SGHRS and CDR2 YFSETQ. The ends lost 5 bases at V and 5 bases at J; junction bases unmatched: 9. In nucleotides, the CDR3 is TGCGCCAGCAGACAGGGACAGACAGATTATGGCTACACCTTC. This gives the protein CASRQGQTDYGYTF.